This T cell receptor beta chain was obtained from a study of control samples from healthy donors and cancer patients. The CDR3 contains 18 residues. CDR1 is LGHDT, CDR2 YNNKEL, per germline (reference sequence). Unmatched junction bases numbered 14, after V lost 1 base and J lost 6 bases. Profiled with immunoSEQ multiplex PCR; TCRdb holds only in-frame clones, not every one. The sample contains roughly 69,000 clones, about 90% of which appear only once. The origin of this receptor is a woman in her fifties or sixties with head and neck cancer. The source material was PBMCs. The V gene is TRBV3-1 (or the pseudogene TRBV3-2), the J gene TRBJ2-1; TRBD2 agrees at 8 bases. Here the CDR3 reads CASSQGNPGGAQFNEQFF. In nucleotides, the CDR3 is TGTGCCAGCAGCCAAGGAAATCCCGGGGGGGCTCAGTTCAATGAGCAGTTCTTC.